This TCR delta chain appears in the sequencing data of a study of Vγ9Vδ2 T cells in congenital toxoplasmosis (dated by TCRdb to the early 2020s). Notes on the research overall: The diagnosis of congenital toxoplasmosis relied on IgG, IgM and IgA serology, Western blot and an in-house interferon-gamma release assay. This study compared the CDR3 repertoires of the gamma and delta chains in sorted blood gammadelta T cells from congenitally T. gondii-infected infants versus uninfected infants. Repertoire sequencing was done on samples from infants at 2 months after birth and at 1 year of age. At 2 months, TCR sequencing included roughly five infected and 9 to 10 uninfected infants, while at 1 year the sequenced group was 3 infected and 4 uninfected infants.

cDNA was made by template-switch reverse transcription with TRGC- and TRDC-specific primers in one tube, using SuperScript II. The TRGC primer was designed for binding to both the TRGC1 and TRGC2 constant genes. The KAPA Real-Time Library Amplification Kit was used to amplify TRG and TRD, and AMPure XP beads were used for purification between steps. Index PCR with the Nextera XT Index Kit was used to add Illumina sequencing adapters. An Illumina MiSeq with the V2 300 kit was used to sequence the TRG and TRD amplicons, producing 150 bp paired-end reads. As for the original processing: Read quality was checked with FastQC version 0.11.8 before further analysis. With MiXCR version 3.0.3, reads were aligned to GenBank TRG or TRD reference genes and CDR3 sequences were built. Default MiXCR settings were kept, except that 3 rather than 5 consecutive nucleotides were used to assemble TRDD gene segments. N additions, CDR3 length, J segment length and clonotype sharing between samples were computed with VDJtools version 1.2.1. Out-of-frame CDR3 sequences and those containing stop codons were excluded from analysis. Infant repertoires were compared for overlap with previously published fetal, cord blood and adult blood Vgamma9Vdelta2 repertoires. Public reads were reanalyzed in TCRdb with CATT, and rows carrying the same DNA were merged afterwards. The V and J calls, along with clone size, are taken from TCRdb and not from the paper's own processing. Across this sample there are several hundred delta-chain clones, with 25% to 30% seen only once. Of the sample, about 20% falls within the top ten clones.

The CDR3 runs 14 residues from the cysteine to the phenylalanine. Of all the DNA, just the CDR3 is kept, 42 bases in frame from base 1. The germline V gene gives CDR1 as GEAIGNYY and CDR2 as EKD. The germline ends are 15 bases apart after V is trimmed by 3 bases and J by 5 bases. This clone has more than one count but fewer than ten. Which antigen it targets is not known. A read error is likely here: a far larger clone is one base away. Different DNA sequences within this sample yield the same CDR3. The same treatment, using spiramycin and/or pyrimethamine plus sulfadiazine plus folinic acid, was given to mothers of both infected and uninfected infants. All infants, both infected and uninfected, were delivered at term after more than 37 weeks of gestation. Roughly 0.92 mL of blood was processed into PBMCs by Lymphoprep gradient centrifugation, then cryopreserved in liquid nitrogen and shipped to Belgium. Thawed PBMCs were labeled with Zombie NIR viability dye and stained with CD3, TCR gammadelta, Vgamma9 and Vdelta2 antibodies. Sorting of CD3+ TCRgammadelta+ T cells was performed on a FACSAria III, reaching a mean purity of approximately 98%. For each sample, RNA was extracted from roughly 11,000 sorted gammadelta T cells with the RNeasy Micro Kit. The study infants had mothers who were enrolled with primary T. gondii infection during pregnancy. Peripheral blood was collected from the infants at an outpatient microbiology and virology center in Pavia, Italy.

The study at large found these results: The repertoire differences between infected and uninfected infants were less clear at 1 year of age than at 2 months. Among roughly 2-month-old infants, germline-encoded fetal-type TRDV2 CDR3 sequences seemed to show up more often in infected than in uninfected infants, which suggests an in utero expansion footprint. Two months was the earliest age with enough suitable sample material for TCR repertoire analysis, so newborn repertoires were not sequenced. Both infected and uninfected infants showed high prevalence of a public TRGV9 clonotype. At 2 months, infected infants appeared to have fewer N additions in TRGV9 and TRDV2 CDR3s than uninfected infants, particularly in TRDV2-TRDJ1 sequences.

The sequence derives from a child younger than 10 born to a mother with Toxoplasma gondii infection during pregnancy, either congenitally infected or uninfected (not recorded which). Sequenced: gamma-delta T cells from blood. The chain uses TRDV2 and TRDJ1; the D gene remains uncertain. The sequenced DNA: TGTGCCTGTGACCTTCTCTCGGCGGCTGATAAACTCATCTTT. Its protein is CACDLLSAADKLIF.